This is a list of T cell receptor beta chains from one sample in a study of T cell responses to AZD1222 COVID-19 vaccine. Only in-frame clones appear in the TCRdb table, and some are missing; sequencing was by immunoSEQ multiplex PCR. The sample includes over 150,000 clones, 90% of them seen just once. The material was peripheral blood, obtained on day 0 of AZD1222 vaccination. All receptors derive from an adult in good health. Both conserved end residues are part of each CDR3. D genes are given only for firm matches. Clone size is given for some rows only: seen once, a few or many times, or a class if the clone is expanded.

>NA|NA|TRBJ1-3|TRBV6-6
TGTGCCAGCAGTCGACGATCCCTAAGAGTGTGGCCAAGGGGAAACACCATATATTTT
CASSRRSLRVWPRGNTIYF
>NA|NA|TRBJ1-4|TRBV6-5
TGTGCCAGCAGTTACGGTGGAGTTGAAAAACTGTTTTTT
CASSYGGVEKLFF
>NA|NA|TRBJ1-1|TRBV9
TGTGCCAGCAGCGTAGCGGGTCAAATGAACACTGAAGCTTTCTTT
CASSVAGQMNTEAFF
>NA|NA|TRBJ1-5|TRBV30
TGTGCCTGGAGTATAGGGAACAATCAGCCCCAGCATTTT
CAWSIGNNQPQHF
>NA|NA|TRBJ1-2|TRBV19
TGTGCCAGTAGTTCGTCCGGTGCGGGGGCGGGCGGCTACACCTTC
CASSSSGAGAGGYTF
>NA|TRBD1|TRBJ1-5|TRBV11-2
TGTGCCAGCAGCTTGACAGGGAATAGCAATCAGCCCCAGCATTTT
CASSLTGNSNQPQHF
>NA|NA|TRBJ1-1|TRBV3-1/TRBV3-2
TGTGCCAGCAGCCAAACTGGGGACACTGAAGCTTTCTTT
CASSQTGDTEAFF
>NA|TRBD1|TRBJ1-5|TRBV4-1
TGCGCCAGCAGCCGCTTTTCCGGGACAGGGGATCAGCCCCAGCATTTT
CASSRFSGTGDQPQHF
>NA|NA|TRBJ1-4|TRBV7-2
TGTGCCAGCAGCACGGGCGGGACTAATGAAAAACTGTTTTTT
CASSTGGTNEKLFF
>NA|TRBD1|TRBJ2-2|TRBV18
TGTGCCAGCTCACCGGGACAGGGTAACACCGGGGAGCTGTTTTTT
CASSPGQGNTGELFF
>NA|NA|TRBJ1-4|TRBV30
TGTGCCTGGAGTGTACAAGGTGAAAAACTGTTTTTT
CAWSVQGEKLFF
>NA|TRBD2|TRBJ2-3|TRBV5-1
TGCGCCAGCAGCATAACCGGACTAGCGGGGGATACAGATACGCAGTATTTT
CASSITGLAGDTDTQYF
>NA|TRBD2|TRBJ2-5|TRBV6-5
TGTGCCAGCAGTCCGGGACTAGCGGGAGAGACCCAGTACTTC
CASSPGLAGETQYF
>NA|TRBD1|TRBJ2-1|TRBV11-3
TGTGCCAGCAGCTTTTTAGGTGTGGGACAGGGGAACAATGAGCAGTTCTTC
CASSFLGVGQGNNEQFF
>NA|NA|TRBJ2-7|TRBV28
TGTGCCAGCAGTTTGTACGACGAGCAGTACTTC
CASSLYDEQYF
>NA|NA|TRBJ1-2|TRBV5-1
TGCGCCAGCAGCTTGTCCCCACGCTATGGCTACACCTTC
CASSLSPRYGYTF
>NA|NA|TRBJ2-7|TRBV4-3
TGCGCCAGCAGCTTTTCAGCTACGGGGGAAACCTACGAGCAGTACTTC
CASSFSATGETYEQYF
>NA|NA|TRBJ1-3|TRBV19
TGTGCCAGTAGCCGAGGGGTCTCTGGAAACACCATATATTTT
CASSRGVSGNTIYF
>NA|TRBD2|TRBJ2-2|TRBV19
TGTGCCAGTAGTTCCCCTAGCGGGGACAACACCGGGGAGCTGTTTTTT
CASSSPSGDNTGELFF
>NA|NA|TRBJ1-5|TRBV4-1
TGCGCCAGCAGCCAAGAGCGGAATGTTGAGCCCCAGCATTTT
CASSQERNVEPQHF
>NA|NA|TRBJ1-2|TRBV7-9
TGTGCCAGCAGCTCCCCTCGGTTGGGCGATGGCTACACCTTC
CASSSPRLGDGYTF
>few|NA|TRBJ2-2|TRBV5-1
TGCGCCAGCAGCAACCCTCCAGGGAGGACCGGGGAGCTGTTTTTT
CASSNPPGRTGELFF
>NA|NA|TRBJ1-1|TRBV2
TGTGCCAGCAGAGGCGGACAGAACACTGAAGCTTTCTTT
CASRGGQNTEAFF
>NA|NA|TRBJ1-6|TRBV18
TGTGCCAGCTCACTAGACAGGTCCTATAATTCACCCCTCCACTTT
CASSLDRSYNSPLHF
>NA|NA|TRBJ2-3|TRBV9
TGTGCCAGCAGCGTAGTAGGCAGGACCAGCACAGATACGCAGTATTTT
CASSVVGRTSTDTQYF
>NA|TRBD2|TRBJ2-1|TRBV7-2
TGTGCCAGCAGCTATACTAGCGTAAACCTCAATGAGCAGTTCTTC
CASSYTSVNLNEQFF
>NA|TRBD2|TRBJ2-7|TRBV2
TGTGCCAGCAGTGCCGGACTAGGCACCTACGAGCAGTACTTC
CASSAGLGTYEQYF
>NA|TRBD1|TRBJ1-5|TRBV7-8
TGTGCCAGCAGCCCCGAAACAGGGGGGCAGCCCCAGCATTTT
CASSPETGGQPQHF
>NA|NA|TRBJ2-7|TRBV7-2
TGTGCCAGCAGTAACGGGGCCGCTTCCTACGAGCAGTACTTC
CASSNGAASYEQYF
>once|NA|TRBJ1-3|TRBV27
TGTGCCAGCAGGAGAGGACAGAATCGTGGAAACACCATATATTTT
CASRRGQNRGNTIYF
>NA|NA|TRBJ2-1|TRBV19
TGTGCCAGTAATGATGTGGGGGGGCCCCATGAGCAGTTCTTC
CASNDVGGPHEQFF
>NA|TRBD1|TRBJ2-7|TRBV28
TGTGCCAGCAGTTCCCTCCCGGACAGGTCGTACGAGCAGTACTTC
CASSSLPDRSYEQYF
>NA|NA|TRBJ1-5|TRBV7-2
TGTGCCAGCAGCTTTATTGGTAGTCAAAGCAATCAGCCCCAGCATTTT
CASSFIGSQSNQPQHF
>NA|TRBD1|TRBJ1-1|TRBV9
TGTGCCAGCAGCCCTCGGACAGGGGTGACTGAAGCTTTCTTT
CASSPRTGVTEAFF
>NA|TRBD2|TRBJ2-2|TRBV2
TGTGCCAGCAGTGAAGCTGGCGGGGGGGCCACCACCGGGGAGCTGTTTTTT
CASSEAGGGATTGELFF
>NA|NA|TRBJ1-2|TRBV28
TGTGCCAGCAGTTCGGACAGCCTCTATGGCTACACCTTC
CASSSDSLYGYTF
>once|TRBD1|TRBJ1-1|TRBV30
TGTGCCTGGAGTGTGACAGGGGGCACTGAAGCTTTCTTT
CAWSVTGGTEAFF
>NA|NA|TRBJ1-1|TRBV19
TGTGCCAGTAGTTTGGTAGGCACTGAAGCTTTCTTT
CASSLVGTEAFF
>NA|NA|TRBJ1-6|TRBV18
TGTGCCAGCTCACCACCCGCAGGGTTTAACTCACCCCTCCACTTT
CASSPPAGFNSPLHF
>NA|NA|TRBJ2-1|TRBV9
TGTGCCAGCAGCGGGGGGGCAGGTAATGAGCAGTTCTTC
CASSGGAGNEQFF
>few|TRBD2|TRBJ2-3|TRBV4-1
TGCGCCAGCAGCCAAGAACCCCCTAGCGGGGGGGTCACAGATACGCAGTATTTT
CASSQEPPSGGVTDTQYF
>NA|NA|TRBJ1-1|TRBV29-1
TGCAGCGTTGAAGATTGGGTGAACACTGAAGCTTTCTTT
CSVEDWVNTEAFF
>NA|NA|TRBJ2-2|TRBV5-4
TGTGCCAGCAGCTCATACCCGGGACCGTCGAACACCGGGGAGCTGTTTTTT
CASSSYPGPSNTGELFF
>NA|NA|TRBJ2-3|TRBV25-1
TGTGCCAGTGCAAAGGGGAGCGGAAGCACAGATACGCAGTATTTT
CASAKGSGSTDTQYF
>NA|TRBD2|TRBJ2-3|TRBV5-4
TGTGCCAGCAGCTTGGCCGTGGCTAGCGGGGGGGCAACAGATACGCAGTATTTT
CASSLAVASGGATDTQYF
>NA|NA|TRBJ1-4|TRBV10-3
TGTGCCATCAGTGATCAGGGAAAAGGAGAAGAAAAACTGTTTTTT
CAISDQGKGEEKLFF